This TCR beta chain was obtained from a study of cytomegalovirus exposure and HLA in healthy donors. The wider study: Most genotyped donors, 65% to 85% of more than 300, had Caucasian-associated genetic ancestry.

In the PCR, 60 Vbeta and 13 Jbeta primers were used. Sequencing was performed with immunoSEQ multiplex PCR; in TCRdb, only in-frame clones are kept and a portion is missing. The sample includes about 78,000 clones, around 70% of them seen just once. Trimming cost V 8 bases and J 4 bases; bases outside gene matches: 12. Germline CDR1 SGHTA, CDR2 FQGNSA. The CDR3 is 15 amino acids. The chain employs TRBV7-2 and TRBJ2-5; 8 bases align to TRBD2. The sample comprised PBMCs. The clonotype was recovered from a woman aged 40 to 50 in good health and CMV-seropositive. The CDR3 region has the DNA TGTGCCAGCGCGCCTCACGGGGGGGGGCGAGAGACCCAGTACTTC. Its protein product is CASAPHGGGRETQYF. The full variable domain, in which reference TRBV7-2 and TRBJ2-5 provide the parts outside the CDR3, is GAGVSQSPSNKVTEKGKDVELRCDPISGHTALYWYRQSLGQGLEFLIYFQGNSAPDKSGLPSDRFSAERTGGSVSTLTIQRTQQEDSAVYLCASAPHGGGRETQYFGPGTRLLVL.